This note documents a single T cell receptor (beta chain) sequence. The sample originates from a study of blood T cell repertoires in COVID-19. On the study more broadly: Acute-phase and convalescent COVID-19 samples originated in the United States, Italy and Spain. In each case, the material was cDNA or gDNA derived from T cells, B-cell-depleted T cells, or PBMCs.

Trimming stripped 5 bases from V and 4 bases from J, with 9 bases between. The germline CDR1 and CDR2 sequences are LGHDT and YNNKEL (reference sequence). This CDR3 is 13 amino acids long. In the source study's methods: Reference gene primer amplification gave nucleated cell count estimates. Only in-frame clones appear in the TCRdb table, and some are missing; sequencing was by immunoSEQ multiplex PCR. V, J and clone size are taken as reported in that table, and D and trimming were inferred from the DNA itself. The table shows roughly 100,000 clones, with approximately 76% occurring only once. The V call is TRBV3-1 (or the pseudogene TRBV3-2), the J call TRBJ1-5, with D tentatively TRBD1 (5 bases). This sequence originates from a woman in her 70s with acute or convalescent COVID-19. Sequencing was carried out using peripheral blood. CDR3 amino acids: CASSTRQNQPQHF. The CDR3 bases are TGTGCCAGCAGCACCCGACAGAATCAGCCCCAGCATTTT.